One sample yielded the 14 T cell receptor beta chains listed below, sequenced in a study of blood T cell repertoires in COVID-19. Sequencing used immunoSEQ multiplex PCR; TCRdb keeps in-frame clones, though not all of them. The table records some 31,000 clones, about nine tenths of them present only once. The source material was peripheral blood. The receptors were sampled from a man between 65 and 85 years old with active or convalescent COVID-19.

This clone was recorded once. The chain couples TRBV6-5 to TRBJ1-6; D call uncertain. CDR3 length: 15 amino acids. Germline V gene sequence: CDR1 MNHEY, CDR2 SVGAGI. Trimming cost V 8 bases and J 3 bases, with 14 bases left between them. The CDR3 region has the DNA TGTGCCAGCCGAACCACAGACCTCTATAATTCACCCCTCCACTTT. Translation gives CASRTTDLYNSPLHF.

Remarks on this clone: An end of the junction differs from the germline gene, which may be a read error. The chain joins TRBV4-2 to TRBJ1-2, with 8 bases that match TRBD1. In germline, CDR1 is LGHNA, CDR2 YNFKEQ. There are 15 residues in the CDR3. Written as DNA, the CDR3 is TGTGCCAGCAGACAAGGCAGGGGGCTTAACTATGGCTACACCTTC. As protein: CASRQGRGLNYGYTF.

This rearrangement joins TRBV6-2 or TRBV6-3 to TRBJ2-6, with 11 bases that match TRBD1. The germline gives CDR1 MNHEY, CDR2 SVGEGT. The CDR3 is 17 residues long. Losses at the gene ends were 5 bases for V and 1 base for J; bases not matched to a gene: 4. Here the CDR3 DNA reads TGTGCCAGCAGTCGGGGACAGGGGGGTTCTGGGGCCAACGTCCTGACTTTC. It translates to CASSRGQGGSGANVLTF.

The genes are TRBV18 and TRBJ2-1, with TRBD1 matching 11 bases. Germline values: CDR1 KGHSH, CDR2 LQKENI. This CDR3 has 15 amino acids. Trimming cost V 6 bases and J 6 bases; bases outside gene matches: 7. The CDR3 DNA reads TGTGCCAGCTCCTCTCTCGGGACAGGGGGCAATGAGCAGTTCTTC. This encodes CASSSLGTGGNEQFF.

The chain combines TRBV19 with TRBJ1-3, with D unresolved. The germline V gene encodes CDR1 LNHDA and CDR2 SQIVND (reference sequence). The CDR3 runs to 16 residues. V was pared by 7 bases and J by 2 bases, with 18 bases between. For the CDR3, the DNA is TGTGCCAGTACCCGGACTACCCGGAGGGCTGGAAACACCATATATTTT. Protein product: CASTRTTRRAGNTIYF.

The chain has TRBV4-1 and TRBJ2-3, with 9 nucleotides matching TRBD1. The V gene end was trimmed by 4 bases and the J gene end by 2 bases; junction bases not matched to a gene: 7. The germline CDR1 and CDR2 sequences are MGHRA and YSYEKL. This CDR3 is built from 16 residues. The CDR3 is CASSPLDRGDTDTQYF. The CDR3, as DNA: TGCGCCAGCAGCCCTTTGGACAGGGGAGACACAGATACGCAGTATTTT.

In regard to this clone: Mismatch with germline at one junction end may stem from a read error. The chain combines TRBV27 with TRBJ2-1, with 9 bases identical to TRBD1. Germline V gives CDR1 MNHEY, CDR2 SMNVEV (reference sequence). The CDR3 spans 12 residues. The CDR3 DNA is TGTGCCAGCAGTTCTACAGGGGGCCTAGCGCTCTTC. Protein product: CASSSTGGLALF.

This chain connects TRBV6-5 to TRBJ2-6; D gene unclear. Trimming removed 6 bases at V and 0 bases at J, with 9 bases between. The CDR3 sequence is 15 residues long. From germline, CDR1 is MNHEY and CDR2 SVGAGI. This CDR3 reads CASRERFSGANVLTF. As DNA, the CDR3 is TGTGCCAGCAGGGAGAGATTCTCTGGGGCCAACGTCCTGACTTTC.

J is TRBJ2-2 and V is TRBV20-1, with 7 nucleotides matching TRBD2. Germline-derived CDR1 and CDR2 are DFQATT and SNEGSKA (reference sequence). This CDR3 contains 15 residues. Trimming took 3 bases from V and 4 from J; bases not matched to a gene: 8. The CDR3 nucleotides are TGCAGTGCTAGTAGGCTAGCGGCGGGCACCGGGGAGCTGTTTTTT. Protein: CSASRLAAGTGELFF.

The rearrangement joins TRBV5-1 to TRBJ2-7; TRBD2 agrees at 10 bases. The CDR3 totals 16 residues. CDR1 is SGHRS and CDR2 is YFSETQ in the germline V gene. J gave up 5 bases and V 7 bases, and 15 bases lay outside the gene matches. CDR3 in DNA: TGCGCCAGCTCCTCATCACTCACTAGCGGGGCCAACGAGCAGTACTTC. It encodes CASSSSLTSGANEQYF.

This clone was seen more than once but under ten times. This chain's CDR3 is CAIRSALDTEAFF. The DNA of the CDR3 is TGTGCCATCAGGAGTGCTCTTGACACTGAAGCTTTCTTT. V usage is TRBV10-3 and J usage is TRBJ1-1; D is undetermined. Germline V lookup: CDR1 ENHRY, CDR2 SYGVKD. The CDR3 is made up of 13 amino acids. V was cut by 6 bases and J by 3 bases, with 11 bases left in between.

This rearrangement joins TRBV15 to TRBJ1-1; TRBD1 aligns across 7 bases. The CDR3 runs 15 residues. V shed 3 bases and J 0 bases; nucleotides not matched to a gene: 4. CDR1 is LNHNV, CDR2 YYDKDF, per germline (reference sequence). In DNA, the CDR3 is TGTGCCACCAGCAGGAGACAGGGTATGAACACTGAAGCTTTCTTT. Translated, it gives CATSRRQGMNTEAFF. The whole variable domain, remainder taken from reference TRBV15 and TRBJ1-1, is DAMVIQNPRYQVTQFGKPVTLSCSQTLNHNVMYWYQQKSSQAPKLLFHYYDKDFNNEADTPDNFQSRRPNTSFCFLDIRSPGLGDTAMYLCATSRRQGMNTEAFFGQGTRLTVV.

The chain links TRBV20-1 to TRBJ2-5; no definite D call. CDR1 and CDR2 (germline): DFQATT, SNEGSKA (reference sequence). This CDR3 is built from 12 residues. The V and J ends lost 3 bases and 2 bases respectively, with 7 bases between them. The CDR3 region has the DNA TGCAGTGCTAGTTTACGGCAAGAGACCCAGTACTTC. Encoded protein: CSASLRQETQYF.

The rearrangement joins TRBV29-1 to TRBJ2-1, with D perhaps matching TRBD2 (5 bases). The CDR3 loop spans 11 amino acids. Trimming pared 5 bases from V and 10 bases from J, leaving 12 bases between. Looked up from germline, CDR1 is SQVTM and CDR2 is ANQGSEA. CDR3 sequence: CSVNDGGEQFF. CDR3 sequence (DNA): TGCAGCGTTAATGACGGCGGGGAGCAGTTCTTC.